Sequencing of this TCR beta chain was carried out in a study of cytomegalovirus exposure and HLA in healthy donors (dated by TCRdb to between 2016 and 2019). Some background on the complete study: According to an earlier analysis of several hundred of the donors, 200 million or so T cells yielded 90 million to 140 million unique TCR beta sequences and about 280 Gb of sequence data. An early release covering roughly 600 HLA-typed donors comprised about 320 gigabases of sequencing data and approximately 85 million unique TCR sequences. Among the approximately 400 genotyped donors, approximately 76% belonged to the genetic ancestry cluster associated with self-reported Caucasian donors. The aim of the study was to test whether cataloging public T cell receptors could identify signatures of past pathogen exposure. The study used immunosequencing to profile the T cell repertoires of some 600 subjects and linked those repertoires to cytomegalovirus serostatus. Besides the first cohort of 666 subjects, a separate validation cohort made up of about 120 different subjects was used. To predict cytomegalovirus infection status, the study brought together high-throughput TCR immunosequencing, statistical association of individual TCRs with disease status, and machine learning. A later analysis re-examined previously published TCR beta repertoires from more than 550 donors and added high-resolution HLA genotyping to investigate patterns of TCR occurrence. Rather than using new phenotypic data, the later analysis identified candidate immune exposures from TCR beta sequences and from how often those sequences occurred across donors. An earlier analysis of 500 to 750 of the donors applied high-throughput TCR beta sequencing to assess whether each TCR beta V gene segment acted as functional or pseudogenic. Donor age, sex, ethnicity and CMV serostatus were compiled together with the repertoire data. A later genetic analysis used genome-wide SNP genotypes for 398 of the 666 donors, treating that subset as a discovery cohort. All discovery cohort repertoires had been generated on a single sequencing platform. Both class I and class II loci were covered by HLA typing, at four-digit resolution. The number of donors typed differed by locus, with 629-630 for A, B, C, DRB1 and DQB1, 522 for DQA1, under 610 for DPA1, and around 430 for DPB1. A handful of DR-DQ haplotypes were treated as single units for association and clustering because of strong linkage in the cohort. Among almost 400 genotyped donors of the cohort, an average of about 240,000 unique TCR beta nucleotide sequences were sequenced per donor, roughly 20% of them non-productive.

In total, over 600 healthy bone marrow donors made up the cohort. At the time of sampling, every cohort member was nominally healthy, though immune exposures that went unrecorded were likely present. The donor was CMV seropositive and was included in the group of 250 to 350 seropositive cohort members. A peripheral blood sample was provided by each donor, and peripheral blood mononuclear cells were used for TCR beta sequencing. The Qiagen DNeasy Blood Extraction Kit was used to extract genomic DNA from the blood cell samples. There are a few counts of this clone. Its antigen has not been determined. Within one base of it there is no much larger clone, and no base qualities were kept. The library was generated by the immunoSEQ multiplex PCR assay. For the multiplex PCR, a mixture combining 60 forward primers for TCR Vbeta segments and 13 reverse primers for TCR Jbeta segments was used. The CDR3 region of rearranged TCR beta genes was amplified from genomic DNA with a multiplex PCR assay. The Illumina HiSeq System was used to sequence the amplified TCR beta libraries as 87-base-pair reads. The authors' pipeline ran thus. A later analysis tallied roughly 80 million unique TCR beta chains across the approximately 670 repertoires, and some 10 million of those chains were shared by two or more donors. Raw reads were error-corrected and collapsed into unique sequences with a nearest-neighbor algorithm that merged closely related sequences to remove PCR and sequencing errors. CDR3 sequences were aligned to IMGT reference sequences to assign V, D and J gene segments. For a sequence to be retained, at least a six-nucleotide match to both a V gene segment and a J gene segment was required. Rearrangements were called productive when the CDR3 lacked stop codons and stayed in frame with V and J; all others were non-productive. CDR3 was defined by IMGT convention, running from the second conserved V-encoded cysteine to the conserved J-encoded phenylalanine. The earlier analysis of a few hundred of the donors excluded sequences that lacked an unambiguous match to a single V gene segment. In an earlier analysis of 587 of the donors, V segments were called functional above 56.7% productive rearrangements and were called segregating when the between-donor standard deviation exceeded 5%. A statistical classification framework was built for diagnosing cytomegalovirus status from the catalog of TCR beta chain sequences. In a later analysis, V and J genes were assigned by comparing TCR nucleotide sequences against IMGT/GENE-DB human TR gene sequences. The TCRdist pipeline was used in a later analysis to assign CDR3 sequences and most-parsimonious VDJ recombination scenarios. A later analysis defined each TCR beta chain by its CDR3 amino acid sequence plus V-gene family, and excluded reads lacking a unique V-gene family. In a later analysis, several hundred highly shared, low-generation-probability nucleotide sequences were removed to address suspected cross-contamination and a sequencing artifact. In a later analysis, a clonal expansion index for each public chain was calculated from normalized within-repertoire ranks of inferred template counts. In a later analysis, generation probabilities were computed with a VDJ recombination model fitted to out-of-frame rearrangements, and the resulting probabilities were checked against IGoR. In a later analysis, hypergeometric tests were used to score TCR-TCR, TCR-HLA and TCR-CMV co-occurrence, with a repertoire-size bias correction applied to TCR pairs. To estimate false discovery rates, a later analysis permuted the HLA or CMV assignments 20 times. A later analysis grouped co-occurring TCRs with DBSCAN, adding TCRdist sequence similarity when clustering within HLA-allele-positive subsets. Repertoires with fewer than 30,000 or more than 120,000 public chains were left out of co-occurrence clustering, as were about 5 repertoires with anomalous nucleotide sharing. This is the immuneACCESS table as TCRdb keeps it, with only in-frame sequences that have V and J called. A part of the clones is gone; compared with another copy, unresolved V genes explain less than half, and the rest is unexplained. V, J and clone size reflect that table, while D and trimming were determined from the DNA. A total of approximately 100,000 clones appear in this sample, around 79% of them only once. About 4% of the sample is held by the ten biggest clonotypes.

CDR1 and CDR2 (SGDLS, YYNGEE) derive from the germline V gene. The CDR3 goes from the cysteine to the phenylalanine over 15 residues. Left in the record is the CDR3 DNA by itself, 45 bases read in frame from the first base. For this chain, trimming is 1 base at the V end and 5 bases at the J end, and the number of junction bases without a gene match is 6. The full study reports these points: In a later analysis, 16,951 TCR beta sequences were associated with specific HLA alleles at a false discovery rate of 0.05. The sequencing pipeline was judged likely to have produced a cluster of highly shared sequence variants as a technical artifact. When HLA alleles, especially DR and DQ, strongly co-occurred, TCR associations were difficult to assign to individual alleles. The earlier analysis of about 600 of the donors excluded roughly 17 rarely observed V segments, including chromosome 9 orphons, because counts were too low. Because HLA typing was missing for some donors at each locus, association tests included only the typed subset. Cytomegalovirus status was reported to be diagnosed by the classifier with high specificity and sensitivity in both the original and validation cohorts. The 87-base-pair reads could not distinguish some IMGT-functional V segments, including TRBV6-2 and TRBV6-3, so those segments were excluded. In a later analysis, most CMV-associated TCR beta chains were found to appear HLA-restricted, with HLA associations seemingly driven largely by CMV exposure. In this cohort, only TCR beta chains were sequenced, and detectable features were limited by the absence of alpha or paired-chain data. According to the authors, the approach could potentially be generalized to other disease states and immunological phenotypes. A later analysis found that TCR association rates varied across HLA loci, with DRB1 alleles showing the most associated TCRs and HLA-C alleles the fewest. In a later genetic analysis, fewer N-insertions in productive TCRs were reported among donors in an Asian-associated ancestry cluster than the 666-donor mean. According to a later analysis, parvovirus B19, influenza, CMV and Epstein-Barr virus appeared linked to several top co-occurrence clusters. A further reported finding was that TCR beta sequences accurately predicted the HLA-A and HLA-B alleles for most subjects in the first cohort. Broadly in line with IMGT annotations, most TCR beta V segments showed up in productive rearrangements about 87% or about 30% of the time in an earlier analysis of several hundred of the donors. In a later analysis, HLA-associated TCR beta chains showed more clonal expansion and lower generation probabilities than non-associated chains that were equally common. A later genetic analysis associated a missense DCLRE1C variant with V-gene and J-gene trimming of TCR beta chains, and an independent cohort replicated the association. Presence/absence analyses assumed roughly uniform sequencing depth across donors, an assumption that may not hold. Immune exposure information for the cohort was limited to CMV serostatus. Linkage disequilibrium might explain the correlated functional status among segregating V segments, but an unknown experimental factor could not be ruled out. A total of about 180 TCR beta chains were listed by the study as associated with cytomegalovirus. Most TCR sequences were seen in very few donors, while some public TCRs were found in many individuals. In vitro tests confirmed that three of the cytomegalovirus-associated TCR beta chains recognize cytomegalovirus antigens.

The source of this sequence is a man aged 50 to 60 in good health and CMV-seropositive. The sample was PBMCs. The chain joins TRBV9 to TRBJ2-1, with TRBD1 identical over 7 junction bases. The CDR3 loop reads CASSVRDRSNNEQFF. DNA sequence: TGTGCCAGCAGCGTACGGGACAGAAGTAACAATGAGCAGTTCTTC.